This TCR beta chain was obtained from a study of T cells after yellow fever vaccination. TCRdb processed the 5' RACE reads anew with MiXCR; each CDR3 protein has one entry. The profile covers about 130,000 distinct CDR3 sequences, with roughly 8.2% appearing a single time and around 40% taken by the ten largest. V was cut by 5 bases and J by 1 base, with 18 bases left in between. The CDR3 length is 17 residues. CDR1 is SGHVS and CDR2 is FQNEAQ in the germline V gene. With respect to this clonotype: Its matching antigen is unknown.

Study results and limitations: There was a small share of clonotypes that showed up in both the CD4 and CD8 compartments. Among primary-vaccination clones, most reappeared after the booster, at 96% for CD4 and under 90% for CD8. Secondary responses were weaker yet peaked faster, day 5 versus 15.

Source: CD8+ T cells sorted from PBMCs, taken on the day of the yellow fever booster vaccination. The chain carries TRBV7-8 and TRBJ2-4; perhaps D is TRBD1 or TRBD2 (6 bases each). The TCR originated in a man in his late teens or twenties who received the YFV17D yellow fever vaccine. This CDR3 reads CASSSDPEGEAKNIQYF. In DNA, the CDR3 is TGTGCCAGCAGCAGCGACCCGGAGGGGGAGGCCAAAAACATTCAGTACTTC.